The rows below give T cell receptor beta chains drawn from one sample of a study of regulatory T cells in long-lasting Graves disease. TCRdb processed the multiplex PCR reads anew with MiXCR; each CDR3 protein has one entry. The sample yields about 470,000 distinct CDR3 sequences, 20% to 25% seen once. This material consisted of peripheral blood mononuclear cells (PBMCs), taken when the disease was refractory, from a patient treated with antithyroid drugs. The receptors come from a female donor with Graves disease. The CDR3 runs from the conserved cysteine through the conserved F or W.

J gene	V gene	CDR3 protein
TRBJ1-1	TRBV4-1	CASSQRTEGTEAFF
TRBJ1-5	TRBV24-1	CATSDSDQPQHF
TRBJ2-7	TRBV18	CASSPHPGGWQEQYF
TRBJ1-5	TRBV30	CVWRDRLGNQPQHF
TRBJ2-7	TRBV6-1	CASSRFGTGNSYEQYF
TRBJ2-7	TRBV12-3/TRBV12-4	CASRPSPSSYEQYF
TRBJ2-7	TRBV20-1	CSATIQGHYEQYF
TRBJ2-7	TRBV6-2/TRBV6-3	CASSYGASDDEQYF
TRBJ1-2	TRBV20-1	CSAREQGAYGYTF
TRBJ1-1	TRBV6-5	CASSYAGQGVNTEAFF
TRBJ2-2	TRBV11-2	CASSLVGGNAGELFF
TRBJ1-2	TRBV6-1	CASSTPGTAYGYTF
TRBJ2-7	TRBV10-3	CAISGGLQVPSNEQYF
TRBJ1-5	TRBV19	CASSIDGGTGQYQPQHF
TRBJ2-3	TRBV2	CASRSWGDTQYF
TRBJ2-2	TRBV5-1	CASSLRAGVLSGGELFF
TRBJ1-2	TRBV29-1	CSAYSYGYTF
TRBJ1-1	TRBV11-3	CASSFWLGTEAFF
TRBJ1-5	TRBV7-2	CASSQVNQPQHF
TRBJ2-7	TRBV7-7	CASSERTGMTYEQYF
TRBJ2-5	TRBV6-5	CASSYDGVQETQYF
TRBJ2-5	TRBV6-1	CASRNREEETQYF
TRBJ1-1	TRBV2	CASSVQENTEAFF
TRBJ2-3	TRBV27	CASSLRNTQYF
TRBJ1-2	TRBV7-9	CASSSQREYGYTF